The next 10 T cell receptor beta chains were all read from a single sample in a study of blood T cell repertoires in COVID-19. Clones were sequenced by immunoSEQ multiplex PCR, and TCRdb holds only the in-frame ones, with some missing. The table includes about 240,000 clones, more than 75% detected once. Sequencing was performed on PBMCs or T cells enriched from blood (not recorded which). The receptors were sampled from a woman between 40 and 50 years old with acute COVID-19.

The CDR3 nucleotides are TGTGCCAGAAGCCTACGGACTAGCGGGGACACAGATACGCAGTATTTT. Residues: CARSLRTSGDTDTQYF. The chain recombines TRBV7-5 with TRBJ2-3; the table's D call, TRBD2, was not checked against the DNA. TRBV7-5 is recorded as a pseudogene. This CDR3 has 16 residues.

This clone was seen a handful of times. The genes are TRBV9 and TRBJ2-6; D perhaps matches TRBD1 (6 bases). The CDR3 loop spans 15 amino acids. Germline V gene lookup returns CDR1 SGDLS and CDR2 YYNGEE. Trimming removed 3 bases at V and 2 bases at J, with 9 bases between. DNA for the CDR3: TGTGCCAGCAGCGGGTACAGGGCTGGGGCCAACGTCCTGACTTTC. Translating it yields CASSGYRAGANVLTF.

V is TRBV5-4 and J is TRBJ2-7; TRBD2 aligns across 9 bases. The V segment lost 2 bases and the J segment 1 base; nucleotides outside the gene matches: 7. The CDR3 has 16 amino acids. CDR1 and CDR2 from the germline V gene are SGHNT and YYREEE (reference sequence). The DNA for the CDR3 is TGTGCCAGCAGCTTTTGGGGGACTAGCCGATCCTACGAGCAGTACTTC. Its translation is CASSFWGTSRSYEQYF.

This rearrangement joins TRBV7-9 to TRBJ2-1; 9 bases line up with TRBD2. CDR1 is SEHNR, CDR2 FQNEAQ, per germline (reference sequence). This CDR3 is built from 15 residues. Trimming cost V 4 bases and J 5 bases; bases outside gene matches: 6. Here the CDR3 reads CASSYTTSGNNEQFF. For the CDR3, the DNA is TGTGCCAGCAGCTACACGACTAGCGGAAACAATGAGCAGTTCTTC.

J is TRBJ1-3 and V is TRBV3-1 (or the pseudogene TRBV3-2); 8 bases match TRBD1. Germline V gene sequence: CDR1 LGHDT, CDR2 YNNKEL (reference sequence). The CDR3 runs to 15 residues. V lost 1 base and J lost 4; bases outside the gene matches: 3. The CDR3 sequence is CASSQVRDRGNTIYF. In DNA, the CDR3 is TGTGCCAGCAGCCAAGTCCGGGACAGGGGAAACACCATATATTTT.

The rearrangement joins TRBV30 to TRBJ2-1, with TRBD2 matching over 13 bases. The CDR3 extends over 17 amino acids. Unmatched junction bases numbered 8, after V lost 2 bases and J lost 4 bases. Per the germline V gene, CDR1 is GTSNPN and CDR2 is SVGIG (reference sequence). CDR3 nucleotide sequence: TGTGCCTGGAGTTCCGGACTAGCGGGAGTTGCATACAATGAGCAGTTCTTC. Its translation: CAWSSGLAGVAYNEQFF.

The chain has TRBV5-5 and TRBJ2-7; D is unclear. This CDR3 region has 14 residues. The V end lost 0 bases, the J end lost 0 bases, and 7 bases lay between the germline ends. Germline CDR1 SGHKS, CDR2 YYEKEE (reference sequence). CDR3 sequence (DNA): TGTGCCAGCAGCTTGGCCACAGCCTCCTACGAGCAGTACTTC. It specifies CASSLATASYEQYF.

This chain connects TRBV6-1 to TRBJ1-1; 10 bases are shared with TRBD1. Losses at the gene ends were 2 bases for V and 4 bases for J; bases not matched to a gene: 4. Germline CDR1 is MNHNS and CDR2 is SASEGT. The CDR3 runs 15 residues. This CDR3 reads CASSELRTGGTEAFF. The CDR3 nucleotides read TGTGCCAGCAGTGAACTCCGGACAGGGGGCACTGAAGCTTTCTTT.

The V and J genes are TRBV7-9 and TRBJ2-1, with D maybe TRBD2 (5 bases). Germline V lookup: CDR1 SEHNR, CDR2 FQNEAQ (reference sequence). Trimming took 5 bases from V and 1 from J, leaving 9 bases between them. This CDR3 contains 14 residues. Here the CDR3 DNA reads TGTGCCAGCAGCCCAGAGGGATCCTACAATGAGCAGTTCTTC. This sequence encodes CASSPEGSYNEQFF.

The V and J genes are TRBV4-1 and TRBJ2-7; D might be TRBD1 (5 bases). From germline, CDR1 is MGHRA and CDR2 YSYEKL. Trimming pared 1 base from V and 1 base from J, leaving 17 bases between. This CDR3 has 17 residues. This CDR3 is CASSQGAVTAPSYEQYF. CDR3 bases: TGCGCCAGCAGCCAAGGGGCCGTGACAGCGCCTTCCTACGAGCAGTACTTC.